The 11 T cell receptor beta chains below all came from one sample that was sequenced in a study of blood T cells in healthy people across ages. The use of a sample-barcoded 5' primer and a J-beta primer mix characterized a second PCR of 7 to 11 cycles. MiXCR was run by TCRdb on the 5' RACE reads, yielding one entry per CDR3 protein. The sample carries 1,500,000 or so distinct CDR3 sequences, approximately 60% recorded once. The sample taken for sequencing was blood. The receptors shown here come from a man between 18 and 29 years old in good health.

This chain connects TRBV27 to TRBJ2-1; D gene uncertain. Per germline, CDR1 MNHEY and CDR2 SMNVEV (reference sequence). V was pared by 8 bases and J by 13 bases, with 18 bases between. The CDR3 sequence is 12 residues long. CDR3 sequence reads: CASLLNGEGQFF. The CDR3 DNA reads TGTGCCAGCCTACTCAATGGGGAAGGACAGTTCTTC.

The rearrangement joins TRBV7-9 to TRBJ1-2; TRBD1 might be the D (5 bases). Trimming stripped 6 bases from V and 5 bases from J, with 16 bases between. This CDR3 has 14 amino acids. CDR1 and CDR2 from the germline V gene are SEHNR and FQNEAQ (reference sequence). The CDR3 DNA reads TGTGCCAGCAGATCGACGGACAACCGATATGGCTACACCTTC. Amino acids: CASRSTDNRYGYTF.

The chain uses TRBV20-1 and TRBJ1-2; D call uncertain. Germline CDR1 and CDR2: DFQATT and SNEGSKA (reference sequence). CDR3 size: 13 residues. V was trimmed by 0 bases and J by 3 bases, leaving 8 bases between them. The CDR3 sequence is CSAREDRYYGYTF. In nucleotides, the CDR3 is TGCAGTGCTAGAGAAGATCGGTACTATGGCTACACCTTC.

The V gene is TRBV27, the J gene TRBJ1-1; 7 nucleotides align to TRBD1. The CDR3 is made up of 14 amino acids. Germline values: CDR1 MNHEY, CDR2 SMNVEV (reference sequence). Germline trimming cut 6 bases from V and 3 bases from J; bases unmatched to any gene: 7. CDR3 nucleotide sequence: TGTGCCAGCAGAGAGGGGGCGAGTTACACTGAAGCTTTCTTT. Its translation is CASREGASYTEAFF.

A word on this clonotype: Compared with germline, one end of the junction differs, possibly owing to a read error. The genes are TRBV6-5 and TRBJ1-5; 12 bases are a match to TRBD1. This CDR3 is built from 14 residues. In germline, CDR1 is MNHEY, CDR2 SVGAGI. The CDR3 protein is CAGSRDRGRQPQHF. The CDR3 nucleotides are TGTGCCGGCAGTCGGGACAGGGGGCGTCAGCCCCAGCATTTT.

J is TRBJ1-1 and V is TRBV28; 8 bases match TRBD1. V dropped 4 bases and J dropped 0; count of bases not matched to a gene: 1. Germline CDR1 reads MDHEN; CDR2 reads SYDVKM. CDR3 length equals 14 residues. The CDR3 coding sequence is TGTGCCAGCAGTTCGACAGGGGTGAACACTGAAGCTTTCTTT. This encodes CASSSTGVNTEAFF.

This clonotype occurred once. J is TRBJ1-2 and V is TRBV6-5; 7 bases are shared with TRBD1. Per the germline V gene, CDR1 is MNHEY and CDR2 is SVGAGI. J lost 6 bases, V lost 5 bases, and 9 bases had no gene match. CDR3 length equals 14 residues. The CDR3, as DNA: TGTGCCAGCAGTCCCGACAGGGACATAAATGGCTACACCTTC. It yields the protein CASSPDRDINGYTF.

The CDR3 loop reads CASSQANPVYEQYF. CDR3 nucleotides: TGTGCCAGCAGTCAAGCAAATCCTGTCTACGAGCAGTACTTC. The chain recombines TRBV27 with TRBJ2-7; no clear D. The CDR3 runs 14 residues. The V end was cut by 5 bases, the J end by 3 bases, with 14 bases between. CDR1 is MNHEY, CDR2 SMNVEV, per germline (reference sequence).

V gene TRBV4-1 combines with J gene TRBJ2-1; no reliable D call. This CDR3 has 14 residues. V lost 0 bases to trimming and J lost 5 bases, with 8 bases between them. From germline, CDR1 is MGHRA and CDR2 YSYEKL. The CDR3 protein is CASSQEGKNNEQFF. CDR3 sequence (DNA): TGCGCCAGCAGCCAAGAAGGGAAAAACAATGAGCAGTTCTTC.

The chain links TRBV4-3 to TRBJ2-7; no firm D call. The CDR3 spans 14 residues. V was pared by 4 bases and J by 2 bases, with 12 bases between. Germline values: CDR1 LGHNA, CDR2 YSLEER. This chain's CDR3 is CASSPLVDTYEQYF. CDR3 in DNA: TGCGCCAGCAGCCCGTTAGTAGACACCTACGAGCAGTACTTC.

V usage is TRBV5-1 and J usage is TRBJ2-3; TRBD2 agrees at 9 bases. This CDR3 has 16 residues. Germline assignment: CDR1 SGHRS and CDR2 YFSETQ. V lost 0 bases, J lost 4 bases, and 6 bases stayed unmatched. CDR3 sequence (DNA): TGCGCCAGCAGCTTGGTTACGCGGGAGGGGGCAGATACGCAGTATTTT. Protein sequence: CASSLVTREGADTQYF.